The 18 T cell receptor beta chains below all came from one sample that was sequenced in a study of T cells in Graves' hyperthyroidism and ophthalmopathy. TCR beta CDR3 sequences were amplified from RNA transcripts. During a first-round RT-PCR of the TCR CDR3, the HTBI primer set was used. TCRdb fed the multiplex PCR reads into MiXCR, producing one record per CDR3 protein. The sample yields about 400,000 distinct CDR3 sequences, 15% to 18% seen once. The sample taken for sequencing was blood. The receptors come from a woman between 18 and 30 years old with Graves' hyperthyroidism.

Many counts were recorded for this clonotype. The chain is built from TRBV5-1 and TRBJ2-1, with D maybe TRBD2 (5 bases). Per germline, CDR1 SGHRS and CDR2 YFSETQ. This CDR3 is 15 amino acids long. V was clipped by 4 bases and J by 6 bases, with 17 bases between them. CDR3 nucleotide sequence: TGCGCCAGCAGCATCGGGCCCTATAGCGTCAATGAGCAGTTCTTC. Translating it yields CASSIGPYSVNEQFF.

This clonotype was observed at least ten times. This chain connects TRBV20-1 to TRBJ1-3; tentative D call: TRBD1 (5 bases). CDR1 and CDR2 from the germline V gene are DFQATT and SNEGSKA (reference sequence). The CDR3 totals 15 residues. Trimming took 2 bases from V and 0 from J, leaving 11 bases between them. CDR3 in amino acids: CSARQGSNSGNTIYF. In nucleotides, the CDR3 is TGCAGTGCTAGACAGGGCAGTAACTCTGGAAACACCATATATTTT.

This clonotype was found a few times. The chain is built from TRBV5-1 and TRBJ2-1; 8 nucleotides match TRBD2. There are 15 residues in the CDR3. Germline loops: CDR1 SGHRS, CDR2 YFSETQ. The junction had 10 bases not matched to a gene; V was cut back by 4 bases and J by 7 bases. CDR3 bases: TGCGCCAGCAGCCGTAGCGGGACTAAAAGTAATGAGCAGTTCTTC. This sequence encodes CASSRSGTKSNEQFF. Drawing the rest from reference TRBV5-1 and TRBJ2-1, the complete variable domain is KAGVTQTPRYLIKTRGQQVTLSCSPISGHRSVSWYQQTPGQGLQFLFEYFSETQRNKGNFPGRFSGRQFSNSRSEMNVSTLELGDSALYLCASSRSGTKSNEQFFGPGTRLTVL.

This clonotype was picked up many times. The chain couples TRBV4-1 to TRBJ2-1; no reliable D call. Trimming left V 4 bases short and J 8 bases short, with 15 bases between. The CDR3 totals 14 residues. CDR1 and CDR2 (germline): MGHRA, YSYEKL. Here the CDR3 DNA reads TGCGCCAGCAGCCCCCGGGTTGTTGTCGATGAGCAGTTCTTC. Protein sequence: CASSPRVVVDEQFF.

This clonotype was counted many times. V usage is TRBV5-1 and J usage is TRBJ1-6; 10 positions agree with TRBD1. Per germline, CDR1 SGHRS and CDR2 YFSETQ. CDR3 length: 14 amino acids. V lost 7 bases and J lost 8; bases outside the gene matches: 6. DNA for the CDR3: TGCGCCAGCTCACAGGGGACAGGGGATTCACCCCTCCACTTT. Protein: CASSQGTGDSPLHF.

This clonotype was found many times. V gene TRBV7-9 combines with J gene TRBJ2-7; D remains ambiguous. Germline loops: CDR1 SEHNR, CDR2 FQNEAQ (reference sequence). V was clipped by 6 bases and J by 0 bases, with 9 bases between them. CDR3 size: 13 residues. This CDR3 reads CASRFDSSYEQYF. CDR3 coding DNA: TGTGCCAGCAGGTTTGACTCCTCCTACGAGCAGTACTTC.

This clonotype was detected once. One junction end does not reproduce the germline sequence, and a read error may be involved. The chain carries TRBV7-7 and TRBJ2-5; TRBD1 is a possible D gene (6 bases). This CDR3 is 15 amino acids long. The germline V gene encodes CDR1 SSHAT and CDR2 FNYEAQ (reference sequence). CDR3 DNA: TGTGCTAGCAGCTTATTAAGTGGGACACAAGAGACCCAGTACTTC. It encodes CASSLLSGTQETQYF.

CDR3 sequence: CSARVGGTEAFF. CDR3 coding DNA: TGCAGTGCTAGAGTTGGGGGTACTGAAGCTTTCTTT. This chain joins TRBV20-1 and TRBJ1-1; D possibly corresponds to TRBD1 (5 bases). V lost 1 base, J lost 5 bases, and 8 bases lay in between. The CDR3 consists of 12 residues. Looked up from germline, CDR1 is DFQATT and CDR2 is SNEGSKA (reference sequence).

This clonotype was picked up many times. The rearrangement links TRBV7-8 to TRBJ1-2, with D possibly being TRBD1 (5 bases). The V end was cut by 5 bases, the J end by 8 bases, with 21 bases between. Germline loops: CDR1 SGHVS, CDR2 FQNEAQ. This CDR3 has 15 residues. Written as DNA, the CDR3 is TGTGCCAGCAGCCTGAATCAGGGTGTTAATGCGGGCTACACCTTC. This codes for CASSLNQGVNAGYTF.

This clonotype was seen at least ten times. The chain joins TRBV6-5 to TRBJ1-2, with unresolved D. Germline CDR1 and CDR2: MNHEY and SVGAGI. The V end lost 2 bases, the J end lost 3 bases, and 13 bases lay between the germline ends. This CDR3 region has 15 residues. Here the CDR3 DNA reads TGTGCCAGCAGTTACATCGGAAGAGCGGACTATGGCTACACCTTC. Protein: CASSYIGRADYGYTF.

This clonotype was detected a few times. The V and J genes are TRBV5-1 and TRBJ2-5; 7 bases map to TRBD1. V lost 0 bases, J lost 5 bases, and 7 bases stayed unmatched. This CDR3 comprises 15 residues. Germline V CDR1 and CDR2: SGHRS, YFSETQ. The CDR3 is CASSLAGGEGETQYF. The CDR3, as DNA: TGCGCCAGCAGCTTGGCAGGGGGAGAGGGGGAGACCCAGTACTTC.

This clonotype was recorded a few times. The gene calls are TRBV19 and TRBJ1-1, with D unresolved. Germline V gives CDR1 LNHDA, CDR2 SQIVND (reference sequence). The V gene lost 4 bases and the J gene lost 1 base, with 7 bases spanning the gap. There are 13 residues in the CDR3. As DNA, the CDR3 is TGTGCCAGTAGTACCTACAGGAACACTGAAGCTTTCTTT. This codes for CASSTYRNTEAFF.

This chain links TRBV20-1 with TRBJ1-2, with D perhaps matching TRBD1 (6 bases). Germline CDR1 is DFQATT and CDR2 is SNEGSKA (reference sequence). V lost 6 bases, J lost 2 bases, and 10 bases lay in between. The CDR3 is made up of 12 amino acids. In DNA, the CDR3 is TGCAGTGCACCAGGGGCCAACTATGGCTACACCTTC. This encodes CSAPGANYGYTF.

This clonotype showed up just a few times. V and J are TRBV2 and TRBJ2-5, with D perhaps TRBD1 or TRBD2 (5 bases each). Germline values: CDR1 SNHLY, CDR2 FYNNEI. V shed 0 bases and J shed 5 bases, with 19 bases lying between them. The CDR3 is made up of 17 amino acids. CDR3 bases: TGTGCCAGCAGTGAAGCCCGGGTCGGGGTTTGGGGGGAGACCCAGTACTTC. This translates into CASSEARVGVWGETQYF. Complete variable domain (other parts from reference TRBV2 and TRBJ2-5): EPEVTQTPSHQVTQMGQEVILRCVPISNHLYFYWYRQILGQKVEFLVSFYNNEISEKSEIFDDQFSVERPDGSNFTLKIRSTKLEDSAMYFCASSEARVGVWGETQYFGPGTRLLVL.

Ten or more counts support this clonotype. The chain joins TRBV11-2 to TRBJ1-2, with 7 bases aligning to TRBD1. Per the germline V gene, CDR1 is SGHAT and CDR2 is FQNNGV. This CDR3 is 13 amino acids long. With V trimmed by 5 bases and J by 5 bases, 5 bases remained unmatched. CDR3 amino acids: CASSQTGFYGYTF. DNA of the CDR3: TGTGCCAGCAGCCAGACAGGGTTTTATGGCTACACCTTC.

The table lists this clonotype with a few counts. V is TRBV12-5 and J is TRBJ2-2, with TRBD1 matching 11 bases. CDR1 LGHNT and CDR2 FRNRAP come from the germline V gene. J was trimmed by 7 bases and V by 5 bases; bases with no gene match: 3. The CDR3 has 14 residues. In DNA form, the CDR3 reads TGTGCTAGTGGTCTGGGACAGGGGGGCGGGGAGCTGTTTTTT. Translated: CASGLGQGGGELFF.

The genes are TRBV4-1 and TRBJ2-1; 8 positions match TRBD1. This CDR3 region has 17 residues. V was clipped by 0 bases and J by 8 bases; unmatched bases: 12. The germline CDR1 and CDR2 sequences are MGHRA and YSYEKL. Here the CDR3 DNA reads TGCGCCAGCAGCCAAGACTTCGGGACAGGAAGGATCGATGAGCAGTTCTTC. Residues: CASSQDFGTGRIDEQFF.

This clonotype was seen only a few times. The CDR3 DNA reads as TGTGCCAGCAGCTTACAGAATGGCTGGGAACGAAACACCGGGGAGCTGTTTTTT. This translates into CASSLQNGWERNTGELFF. The gene calls are TRBV7-6 and TRBJ2-2, with D hard to call. The CDR3 has 18 amino acids. Germline CDR1 SGHVS, CDR2 FNYEAQ. With 2 bases removed from V and 2 bases from J, the gap between germline ends came to 18 bases.